The entry below gives a single TCR beta chain sequence along with its context. The antigen is undetermined. The sample originates from a study of T cells in localized non-small cell lung cancer. Findings of the study overall: Measurement of T cell clonality placed uninvolved adjacent lung highest, above the level in tumor. Since sequencing was restricted to only one region of the tumor, intratumor heterogeneity remains a possibility.

Clones were read by immunoSEQ multiplex PCR, and TCRdb kept only the in-frame ones, dropping some. The sample lists about 54,000 clones; under 85% were seen once. With 7 bases removed from V and 3 bases from J, the gap between germline ends came to 9 bases. CDR3 length equals 13 residues. Germline V gene sequence: CDR1 SNHLY, CDR2 FYNNEI. The sequences come from peripheral blood, collected before any cancer treatment. This chain uses TRBV2 with TRBJ2-2; D ambiguous. The clonotype comes from a female donor older than 55 with stage II squamous cell lung carcinoma. CDR3 in amino acids: CASISWDTGELFF. The DNA of the CDR3 is TGTGCCAGCATCTCGTGGGACACCGGGGAGCTGTTTTTT.